Only one count was recorded for the clone carrying this T cell receptor (beta chain). Sequencing of TCR beta drew on CD8+ and CD4+ T cells from blood. FACS was used to enrich TEMRA cells, whereas the CD8+ and CD4+ T cells were obtained by negative isolation. RNA was extracted with the RNeasy kit, and a quantity of about 0.45 to 1 ug was reverse transcribed using random hexamers. Across 54 Vbeta and 13 Jbeta, TCR beta CDR3 was amplified with immunoSEQ multiplex PCR. Each CDR3 protein gets one entry after TCRdb re-called the immunoSEQ multiplex PCR reads with MiXCR. The sample yields approximately 120,000 distinct CDR3 sequences, around 94% seen once. This sample is part of a study of CD8 T cells in Susac syndrome. Per the germline V gene, CDR1 is SEHNR and CDR2 is FQNEAQ (reference sequence). V shed 5 bases and J shed 9 bases, with 13 bases lying between them. The CDR3 consists of 12 residues.

This chain links TRBV7-9 with TRBJ1-1; weak D call: TRBD1 (6 bases). This sequence was found in a human donor in good health. Sequenced material: CD4+ T cells from PBMCs. CDR3 in amino acids: CASSERGQQAFF. The CDR3 DNA is TGTGCCAGCAGCGAAAGAGGACAGCAAGCTTTCTTT.